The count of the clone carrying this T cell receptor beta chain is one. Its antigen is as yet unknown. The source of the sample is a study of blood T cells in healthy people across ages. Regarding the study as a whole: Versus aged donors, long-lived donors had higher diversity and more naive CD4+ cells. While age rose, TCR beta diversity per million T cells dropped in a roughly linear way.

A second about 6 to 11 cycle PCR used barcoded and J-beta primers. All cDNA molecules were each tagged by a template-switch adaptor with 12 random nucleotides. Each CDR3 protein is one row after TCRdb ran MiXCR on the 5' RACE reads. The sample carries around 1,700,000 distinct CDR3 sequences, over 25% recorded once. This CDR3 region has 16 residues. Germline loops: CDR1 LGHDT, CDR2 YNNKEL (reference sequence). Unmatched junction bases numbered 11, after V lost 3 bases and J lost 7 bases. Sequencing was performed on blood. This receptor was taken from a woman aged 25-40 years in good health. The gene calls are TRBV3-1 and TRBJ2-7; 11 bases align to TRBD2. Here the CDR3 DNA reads TGTGCCAGCAGCCAGTCCGGGACTAGCGGCCTTGAGGAGCAGTACTTC. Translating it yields CASSQSGTSGLEEQYF.